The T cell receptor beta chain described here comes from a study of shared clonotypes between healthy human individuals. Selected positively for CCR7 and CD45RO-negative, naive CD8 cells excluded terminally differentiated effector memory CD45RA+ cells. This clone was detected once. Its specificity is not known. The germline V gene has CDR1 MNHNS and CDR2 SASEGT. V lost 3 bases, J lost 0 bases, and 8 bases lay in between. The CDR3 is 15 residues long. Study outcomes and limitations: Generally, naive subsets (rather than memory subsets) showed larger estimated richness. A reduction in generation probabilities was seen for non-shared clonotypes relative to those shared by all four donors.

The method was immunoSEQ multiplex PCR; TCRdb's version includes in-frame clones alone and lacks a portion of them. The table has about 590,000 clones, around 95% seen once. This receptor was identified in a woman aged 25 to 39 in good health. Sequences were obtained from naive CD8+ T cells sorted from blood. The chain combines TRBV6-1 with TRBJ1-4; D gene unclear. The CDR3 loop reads CASSDGIATNEKLFF. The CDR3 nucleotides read TGTGCCAGCAGTGATGGGATCGCAACTAATGAAAAACTGTTTTTT.